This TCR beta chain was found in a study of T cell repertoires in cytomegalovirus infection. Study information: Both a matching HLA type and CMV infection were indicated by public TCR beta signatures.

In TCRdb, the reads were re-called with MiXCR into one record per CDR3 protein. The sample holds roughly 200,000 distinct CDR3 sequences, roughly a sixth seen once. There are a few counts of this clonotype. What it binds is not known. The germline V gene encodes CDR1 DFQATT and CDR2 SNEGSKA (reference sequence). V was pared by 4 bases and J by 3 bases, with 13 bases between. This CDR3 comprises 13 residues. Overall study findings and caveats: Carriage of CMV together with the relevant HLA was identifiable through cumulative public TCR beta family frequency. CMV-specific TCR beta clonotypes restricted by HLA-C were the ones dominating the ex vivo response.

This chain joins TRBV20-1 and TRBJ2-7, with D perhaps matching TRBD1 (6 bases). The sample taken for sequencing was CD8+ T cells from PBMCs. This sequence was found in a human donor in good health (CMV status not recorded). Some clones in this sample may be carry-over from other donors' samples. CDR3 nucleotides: TGCAGTGCTACCGGGACAAAGGACTACGAGCAGTACTTC. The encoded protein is CSATGTKDYEQYF.